These T cell receptor beta chains were read from a single sample in a study of blood T cells in healthy people across ages. TCRdb reprocessed the 5' RACE reads with MiXCR, giving one entry per CDR3 protein. Found here are 600,000 to 1,000,000 distinct CDR3 sequences, about three fifths of them singletons; the top ten hold approximately 20%. The sample was blood. All receptors come from a man aged 25 to 40 in good health. Both conserved end residues are part of each CDR3. D genes are given only for firm matches. Part of the rows lack a size; the others show once, few, many or a class for expanded clones.

D gene	V gene	J gene	clone size	CDR3 protein
-	TRBV20-1	TRBJ2-5	-	CSARDRVTGETQYF
-	TRBV7-9	TRBJ2-3	-	CASSPPRYTQYF
-	TRBV20-1	TRBJ1-2	once	CSASVRDGYGHTF
-	TRBV4-2	TRBJ2-5	few	CASSQEWRADTPSTEETQYF
-	TRBV20-1	TRBJ2-5	-	CSAANPGLETQYF
-	TRBV7-9	TRBJ2-7	-	CASSLALASYEQYF
TRBD2	TRBV7-9	TRBJ2-5	-	CASSSNSGGVETQYF
-	TRBV20-1	TRBJ2-1	-	CSAELSYNEQFF
TRBD2	TRBV20-1	TRBJ2-7	-	CSARQPGRTSGPEQYF
TRBD2	TRBV10-3	TRBJ2-7	few	CAISPSGGSYEQYF
TRBD1	TRBV28	TRBJ2-1	-	CASSSPGQGAGEQFF
-	TRBV12-3/TRBV12-4	TRBJ2-7	-	CASRRRLSYEQYF
TRBD2	TRBV27	TRBJ2-3	-	CASSQTSVNTDTQYF
-	TRBV5-1	TRBJ2-7	-	CASSFGAGTHLSYEQYF
TRBD2	TRBV6-1	TRBJ2-1	-	CASSRKRIDRGGSGRAIVEQFF
-	TRBV4-3	TRBJ2-7	few	CASSQDRRANYEQYF
TRBD2	TRBV5-1	-	-	CASSGKTSGRPPSYEQYF
TRBD1	TRBV6-5	TRBJ1-4	few	CASSYTTGVDEKLFF
TRBD2	TRBV5-1	TRBJ2-1	-	CASGKGLATDEQFF
-	TRBV7-2	TRBJ2-7	-	CASSWQGYYEQYF
TRBD1	TRBV30	TRBJ2-1	-	CALGQGPYNKQFF
-	TRBV6-5	TRBJ2-2	once	CASTAGHTGELFF
-	TRBV7-9	TRBJ2-5	-	CASNSLQGRGTQYF
TRBD2	TRBV29-1	TRBJ2-1	-	CSVESREAEQFF
-	TRBV5-6	TRBJ2-3	many	CASSLKATFFTDTQYF
-	TRBV9	TRBJ2-5	-	CASSPGGSGEQYF
TRBD1	TRBV6-6	TRBJ2-3	few	CASSNQDRGFGGTQYF
TRBD1	TRBV6-6	TRBJ1-5	-	CASRSGGDQPQHF
TRBD1	TRBV5-1	TRBJ1-2	-	CASSAGTDSSGYTF
-	TRBV4-3	TRBJ1-2	few	CASSQDRYGYTF
-	TRBV20-1	TRBJ1-2	-	CSARDFSRSGYGCTF
TRBD2	TRBV20-1	TRBJ2-3	-	CSARLSEREGGGTQYF
TRBD2	TRBV6-5	TRBJ2-3	once	CASSHGPSGSGDTQYF
-	TRBV20-1	TRBJ2-7	-	CSASRPGDNYEQYF
-	TRBV3-1	TRBJ2-7	-	CASSQVGVHEQYF
-	TRBV20-1	TRBJ2-3	-	CSPLRRGTDTQYF
-	TRBV6-1	TRBJ1-1	-	CASSEGPVAFF
-	TRBV4-3	TRBJ2-3	once	CASSQGVTEGYTDTQYF
-	TRBV4-3	TRBJ2-1	-	CASSQDRFYEQFF
-	TRBV7-3	TRBJ2-2	-	CASSKTGANTGELFF
-	TRBV12-3/TRBV12-4	TRBJ1-5	-	CASSETGFQPQHF
-	TRBV6-2/TRBV6-3	TRBJ2-7	-	CASSRLVPSYEQYF
-	TRBV7-9	TRBJ2-3	-	CASSSTQSSTDTQYF
-	TRBV6-1	TRBJ1-6	-	CASSEQPNSPLHF
-	TRBV7-3	TRBJ2-7	-	CASSLNEGPYEQYF
-	TRBV12-3/TRBV12-4	TRBJ2-5	-	CASSPPQETQYF
-	TRBV12-3/TRBV12-4	TRBJ1-2	-	CASSDEVIRSDGYTF
TRBD1	TRBV20-1	TRBJ1-5	-	CSARARAGTVTNQPQHF
-	TRBV5-1	TRBJ1-2	few	CASSWETEYGYTF
TRBD2	TRBV11-2	TRBJ2-3	-	CASSTLPSGVGTDTQYF
TRBD1	TRBV18	TRBJ1-2	-	CASSPVRGQGDYGYTF
-	TRBV25-1	TRBJ1-2	few	CASSETDRNYGYTF
-	TRBV11-2	TRBJ1-2	-	CASSREFRNHYGYTF
-	TRBV6-6	TRBJ2-1	-	CASSPSGDRRNEQFF
-	TRBV27	TRBJ2-5	-	CASVSSDETQYF
-	TRBV9	TRBJ1-1	few	CASSVGAGLSTEAFF
-	TRBV7-8	TRBJ2-3	-	CASSARNPLRVTDAQYF
TRBD2	TRBV20-1	TRBJ2-3	-	CSAIPTSGTKTDTQYF
TRBD1	TRBV6-1	TRBJ1-1	-	CASSGGTGMITEAFF